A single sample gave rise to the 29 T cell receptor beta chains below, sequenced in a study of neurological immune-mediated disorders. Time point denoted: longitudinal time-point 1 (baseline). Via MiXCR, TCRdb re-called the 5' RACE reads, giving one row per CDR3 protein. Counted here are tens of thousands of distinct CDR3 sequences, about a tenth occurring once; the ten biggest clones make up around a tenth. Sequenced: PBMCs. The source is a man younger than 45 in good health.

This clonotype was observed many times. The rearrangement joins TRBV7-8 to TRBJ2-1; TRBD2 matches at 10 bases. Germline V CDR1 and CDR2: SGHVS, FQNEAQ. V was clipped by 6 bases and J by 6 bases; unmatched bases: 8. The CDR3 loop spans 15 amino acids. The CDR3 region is CASSRIAGGLNEQFF. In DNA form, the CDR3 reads TGTGCCAGCAGTCGAATAGCGGGAGGACTCAATGAGCAGTTCTTC. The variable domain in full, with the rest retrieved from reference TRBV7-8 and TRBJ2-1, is GAGVSQSPRYKVAKRGQDVALRCDPISGHVSLFWYQQALGQGPEFLTYFQNEAQLDKSGLPSDRFFAERPEGSVSTLKIQRTQQEDSAVYLCASSRIAGGLNEQFFGPGTRLTVL.

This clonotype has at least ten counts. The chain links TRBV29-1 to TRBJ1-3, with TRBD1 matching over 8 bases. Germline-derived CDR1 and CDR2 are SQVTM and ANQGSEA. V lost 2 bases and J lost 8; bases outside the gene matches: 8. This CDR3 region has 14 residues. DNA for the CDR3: TGCAGCGTTGAATCACAGGGGGACGTCTACACCATATATTTT. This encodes CSVESQGDVYTIYF. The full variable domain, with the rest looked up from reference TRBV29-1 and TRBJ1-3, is SAVISQKPSRDICQRGTSLTIQCQVDSQVTMMFWYRQQPGQSLTLIATANQGSEATYESGFVIDKFPISRPNLTFSTLTVSNMSPEDSSIYLCSVESQGDVYTIYFGEGSWLTVV.

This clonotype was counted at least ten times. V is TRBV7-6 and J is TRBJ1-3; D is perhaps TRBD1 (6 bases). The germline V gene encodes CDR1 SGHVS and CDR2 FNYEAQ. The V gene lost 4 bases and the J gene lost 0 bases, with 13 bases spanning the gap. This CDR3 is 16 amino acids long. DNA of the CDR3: TGTGCCAGCAGCTCAGTAACAGGGAGCTCTGGAAACACCATATATTTT. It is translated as CASSSVTGSSGNTIYF.

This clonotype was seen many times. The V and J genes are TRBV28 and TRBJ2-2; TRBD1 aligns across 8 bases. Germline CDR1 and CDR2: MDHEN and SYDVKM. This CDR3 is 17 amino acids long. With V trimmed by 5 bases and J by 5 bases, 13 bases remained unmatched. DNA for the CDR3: TGTGCCAGCAGTCTTTTCGGACAGGGCGGCTTAACCGGGGAGCTGTTTTTT. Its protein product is CASSLFGQGGLTGELFF.

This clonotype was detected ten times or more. The CDR3 reads CAISSTMNQPQHF. The CDR3 region has the DNA TGTGCCATCAGTAGTACGATGAATCAGCCCCAGCATTTT. The chain uses TRBV10-3 and TRBJ1-5, with D unresolved. Germline lookup yields CDR1 ENHRY and CDR2 SYGVKD. V was pared by 5 bases and J by 4 bases, with 9 bases between. The CDR3 loop spans 13 amino acids.

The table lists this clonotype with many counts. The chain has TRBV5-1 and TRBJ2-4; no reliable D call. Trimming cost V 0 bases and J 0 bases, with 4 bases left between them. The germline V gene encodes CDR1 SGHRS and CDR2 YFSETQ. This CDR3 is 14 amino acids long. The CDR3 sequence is CASSLGLAKNIQYF. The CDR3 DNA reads TGCGCCAGCAGCTTGGGACTAGCCAAAAACATTCAGTACTTC.

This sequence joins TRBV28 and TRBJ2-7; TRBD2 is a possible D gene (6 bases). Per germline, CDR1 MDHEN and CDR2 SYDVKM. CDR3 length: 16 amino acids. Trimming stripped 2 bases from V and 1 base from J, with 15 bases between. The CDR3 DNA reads TGTGCCAGCAGTTTAGGTCAGGAAGGGAGGTCCTACGAGCAGTACTTC. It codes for CASSLGQEGRSYEQYF. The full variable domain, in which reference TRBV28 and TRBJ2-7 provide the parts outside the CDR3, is DVKVTQSSRYLVKRTGEKVFLECVQDMDHENMFWYRQDPGLGLRLIYFSYDVKMKEKGDIPEGYSVSREKKERFSLILESASTNQTSMYLCASSLGQEGRSYEQYFGPGTRLTVT.

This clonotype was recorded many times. CDR3 sequence: CASSLRTGQLIYEQYF. The DNA for the CDR3 is TGTGCCAGCAGCCTAAGAACGGGACAGCTTATCTACGAGCAGTACTTC. The V gene is TRBV14, the J gene TRBJ2-7; 7 nucleotides align to TRBD1. The V gene's germline CDR1 is SGHDN and CDR2 FVKESK. Trimming at V came to 4 bases and at J to 3 bases, leaving 12 bases not matched to a gene. The length of the CDR3 is 16 residues.

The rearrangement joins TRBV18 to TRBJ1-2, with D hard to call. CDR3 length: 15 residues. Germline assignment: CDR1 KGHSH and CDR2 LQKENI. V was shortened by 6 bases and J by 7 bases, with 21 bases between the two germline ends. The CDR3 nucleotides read TGTGCCAGCTCCTCGAGCGAAGGAGCAAGTATTGGCTACACCTTC. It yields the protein CASSSSEGASIGYTF.

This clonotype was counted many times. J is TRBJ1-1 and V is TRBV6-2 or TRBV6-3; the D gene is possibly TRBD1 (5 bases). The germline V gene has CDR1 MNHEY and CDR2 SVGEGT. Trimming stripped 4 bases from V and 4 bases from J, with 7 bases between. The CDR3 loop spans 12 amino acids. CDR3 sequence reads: CASSFGATEAFF. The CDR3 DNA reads TGTGCCAGCAGTTTCGGGGCCACTGAAGCTTTCTTT.

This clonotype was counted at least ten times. This CDR3 is CSARDYSSVNEQFF. For the CDR3, the DNA is TGCAGTGCTAGAGATTACTCTAGCGTCAATGAGCAGTTCTTC. The chain employs TRBV20-1 and TRBJ2-1, with TRBD2 as a possible D gene (6 bases). Germline loops: CDR1 DFQATT, CDR2 SNEGSKA (reference sequence). Trimming took 0 bases from V and 6 from J, leaving 12 bases between them. This CDR3 comprises 14 residues.

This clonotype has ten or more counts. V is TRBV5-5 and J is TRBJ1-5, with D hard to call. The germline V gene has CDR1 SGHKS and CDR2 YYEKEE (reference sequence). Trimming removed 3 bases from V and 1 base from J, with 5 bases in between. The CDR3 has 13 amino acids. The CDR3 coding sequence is TGTGCCAGCAGCTCTGAGAGCAATCAGCCCCAGCATTTT. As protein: CASSSESNQPQHF.

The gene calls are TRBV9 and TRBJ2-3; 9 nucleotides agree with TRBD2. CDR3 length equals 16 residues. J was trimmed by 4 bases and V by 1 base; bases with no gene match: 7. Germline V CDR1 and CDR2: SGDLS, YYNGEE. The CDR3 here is CASSVFSGRDADTQYF. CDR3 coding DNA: TGTGCCAGCAGCGTATTTAGCGGGAGAGACGCAGATACGCAGTATTTT.

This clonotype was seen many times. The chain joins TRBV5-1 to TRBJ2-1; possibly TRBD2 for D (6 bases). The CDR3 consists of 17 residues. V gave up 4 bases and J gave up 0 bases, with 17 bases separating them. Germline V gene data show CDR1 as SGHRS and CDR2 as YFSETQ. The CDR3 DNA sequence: TGCGCCAGCAGCCGCACACCAGGACTAAACTCCTACAATGAGCAGTTCTTC. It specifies CASSRTPGLNSYNEQFF.

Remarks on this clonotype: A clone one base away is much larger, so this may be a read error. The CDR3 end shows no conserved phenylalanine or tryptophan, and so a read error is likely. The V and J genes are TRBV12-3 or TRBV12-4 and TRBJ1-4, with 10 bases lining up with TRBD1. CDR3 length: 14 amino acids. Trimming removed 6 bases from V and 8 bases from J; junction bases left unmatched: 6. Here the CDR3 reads CASSHDRGQEKLFI. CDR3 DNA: TGTGCCAGCAGCCACGACAGGGGGCAGGAAAAACTGTTTATT.

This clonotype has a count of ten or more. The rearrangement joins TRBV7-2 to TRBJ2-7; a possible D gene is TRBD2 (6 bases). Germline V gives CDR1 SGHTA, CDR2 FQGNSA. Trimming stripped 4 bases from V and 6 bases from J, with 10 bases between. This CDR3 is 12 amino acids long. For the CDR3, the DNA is TGTGCCAGCAGCTCGCCCGGGGGCGAGCAGTACTTC. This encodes CASSSPGGEQYF.

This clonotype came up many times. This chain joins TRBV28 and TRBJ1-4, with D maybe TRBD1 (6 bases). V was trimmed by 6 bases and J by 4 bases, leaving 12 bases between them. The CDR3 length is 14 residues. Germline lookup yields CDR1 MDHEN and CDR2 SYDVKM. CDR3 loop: CASRKQGFNEKLFF. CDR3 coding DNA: TGTGCCAGCAGGAAACAGGGATTTAATGAAAAACTGTTTTTT.

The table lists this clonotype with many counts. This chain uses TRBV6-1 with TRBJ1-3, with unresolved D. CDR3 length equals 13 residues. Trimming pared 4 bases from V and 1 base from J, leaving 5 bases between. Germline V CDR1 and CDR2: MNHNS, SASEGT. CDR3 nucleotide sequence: TGTGCCAGCAGTGTTCAATCTGGAAACACCATATATTTT. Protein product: CASSVQSGNTIYF.

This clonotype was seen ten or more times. CDR3 residues: CASSLRTGLTEAFF. CDR3 coding DNA: TGCGCCAGCAGCCTTCGGACAGGGCTTACTGAAGCTTTCTTT. V and J are TRBV5-1 and TRBJ1-1; 8 bases are a match to TRBD1. The V gene end was trimmed by 4 bases and the J gene end by 5 bases; junction bases not matched to a gene: 7. The CDR3 loop spans 14 amino acids. Per germline, CDR1 SGHRS and CDR2 YFSETQ.

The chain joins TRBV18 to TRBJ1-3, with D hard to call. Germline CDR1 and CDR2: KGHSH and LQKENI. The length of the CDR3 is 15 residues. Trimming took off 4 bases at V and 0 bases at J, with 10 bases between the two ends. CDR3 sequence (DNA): TGTGCCAGCTCACACGGGCAAACCTCTGGAAACACCATATATTTT. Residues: CASSHGQTSGNTIYF.

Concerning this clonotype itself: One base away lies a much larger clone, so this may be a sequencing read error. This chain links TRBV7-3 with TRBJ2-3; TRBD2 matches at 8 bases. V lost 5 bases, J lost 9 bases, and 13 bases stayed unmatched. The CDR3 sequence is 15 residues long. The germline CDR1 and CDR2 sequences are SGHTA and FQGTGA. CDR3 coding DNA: TGTGCCAGCAGCGGAGGGACTATCGGGAGGGAGACGCAGTATTTT. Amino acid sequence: CASSGGTIGRETQYF.

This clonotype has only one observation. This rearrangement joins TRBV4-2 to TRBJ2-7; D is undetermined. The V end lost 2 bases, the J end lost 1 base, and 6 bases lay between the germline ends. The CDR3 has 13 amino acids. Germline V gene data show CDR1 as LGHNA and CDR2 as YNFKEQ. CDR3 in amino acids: CASSQRPSYEQYF. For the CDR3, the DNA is TGTGCCAGCAGCCAACGGCCGTCCTACGAGCAGTACTTC.

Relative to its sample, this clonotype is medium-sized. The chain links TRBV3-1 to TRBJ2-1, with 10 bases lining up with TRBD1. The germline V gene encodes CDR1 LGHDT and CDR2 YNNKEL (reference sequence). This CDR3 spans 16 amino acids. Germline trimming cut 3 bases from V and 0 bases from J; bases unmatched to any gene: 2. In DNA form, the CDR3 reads TGTGCCAGCAGCCAGGGACAGGGGAGCTCCTACAATGAGCAGTTCTTC. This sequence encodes CASSQGQGSSYNEQFF.

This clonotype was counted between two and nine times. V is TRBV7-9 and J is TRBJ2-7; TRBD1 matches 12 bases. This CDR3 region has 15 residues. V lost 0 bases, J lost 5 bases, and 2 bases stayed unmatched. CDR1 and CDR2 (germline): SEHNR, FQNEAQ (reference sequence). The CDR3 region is CASSLAGTGGHEQYF. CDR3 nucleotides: TGTGCCAGCAGCTTAGCGGGGACAGGGGGCCACGAGCAGTACTTC.

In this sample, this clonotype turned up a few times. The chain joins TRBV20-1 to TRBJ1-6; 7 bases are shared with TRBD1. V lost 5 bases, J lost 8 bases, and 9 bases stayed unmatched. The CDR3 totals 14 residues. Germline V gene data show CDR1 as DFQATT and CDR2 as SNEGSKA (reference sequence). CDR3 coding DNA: TGCAGTGCTCTCCGCGGAGGGGGCGATTCACCCCTCCACTTT. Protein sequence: CSALRGGGDSPLHF.

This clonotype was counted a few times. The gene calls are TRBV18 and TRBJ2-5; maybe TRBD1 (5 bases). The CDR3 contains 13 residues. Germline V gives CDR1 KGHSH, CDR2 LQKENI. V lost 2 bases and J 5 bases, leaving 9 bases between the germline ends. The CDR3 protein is CASSPTGLETQYF. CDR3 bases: TGTGCCAGCTCACCAACAGGTCTTGAGACCCAGTACTTC.

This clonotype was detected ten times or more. The CDR3 nucleotides are TGCAGTGGTCAATTCGGCGGGAGCGAGGAGACCCAGTACTTC. It is translated as CSGQFGGSEETQYF. The V gene is TRBV20-1, the J gene TRBJ2-5; 7 positions match TRBD2. This CDR3 comprises 14 residues. The ends lost 7 bases at V and 5 bases at J; junction bases unmatched: 13. Germline lookup yields CDR1 DFQATT and CDR2 SNEGSKA (reference sequence).

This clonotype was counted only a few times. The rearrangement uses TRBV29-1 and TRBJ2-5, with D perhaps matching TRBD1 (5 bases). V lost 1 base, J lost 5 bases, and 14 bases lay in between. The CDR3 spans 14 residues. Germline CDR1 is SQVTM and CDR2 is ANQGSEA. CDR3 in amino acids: CSVEGGRKGETQYF. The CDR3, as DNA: TGCAGCGTTGAAGGAGGCAGGAAGGGGGAGACCCAGTACTTC.

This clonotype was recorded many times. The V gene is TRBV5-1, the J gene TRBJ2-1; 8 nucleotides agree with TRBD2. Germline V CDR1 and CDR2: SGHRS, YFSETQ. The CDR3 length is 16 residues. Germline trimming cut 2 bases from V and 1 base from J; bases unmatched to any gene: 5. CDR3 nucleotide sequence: TGCGCCAGCAGCTTAAAGGGCGGGAGGTCCTACAATGAGCAGTTCTTC. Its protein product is CASSLKGGRSYNEQFF. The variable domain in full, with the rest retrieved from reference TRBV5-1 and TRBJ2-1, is KAGVTQTPRYLIKTRGQQVTLSCSPISGHRSVSWYQQTPGQGLQFLFEYFSETQRNKGNFPGRFSGRQFSNSRSEMNVSTLELGDSALYLCASSLKGGRSYNEQFFGPGTRLTVL.